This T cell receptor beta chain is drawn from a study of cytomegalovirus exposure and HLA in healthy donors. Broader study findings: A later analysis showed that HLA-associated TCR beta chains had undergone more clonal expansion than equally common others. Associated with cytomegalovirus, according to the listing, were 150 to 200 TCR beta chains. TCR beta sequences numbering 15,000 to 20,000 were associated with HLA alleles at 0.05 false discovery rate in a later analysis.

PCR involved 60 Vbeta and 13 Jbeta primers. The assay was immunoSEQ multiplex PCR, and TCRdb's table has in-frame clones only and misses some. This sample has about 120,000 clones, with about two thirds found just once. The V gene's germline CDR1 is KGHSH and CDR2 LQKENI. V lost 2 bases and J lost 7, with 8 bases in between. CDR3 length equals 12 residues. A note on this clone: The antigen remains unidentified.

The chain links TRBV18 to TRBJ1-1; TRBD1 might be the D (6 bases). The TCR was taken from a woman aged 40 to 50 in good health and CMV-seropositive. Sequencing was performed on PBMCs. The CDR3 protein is CASSPGQHEAFF. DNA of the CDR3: TGTGCCAGCTCACCAGGACAGCATGAAGCTTTCTTT. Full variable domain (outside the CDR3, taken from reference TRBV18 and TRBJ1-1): NAGVMQNPRHLVRRRGQEARLRCSPMKGHSHVYWYRQLPEEGLKFMVYLQKENIIDESGMPKERFSAEFPKEGPSILRIQQVVRGDSAAYFCASSPGQHEAFFGQGTRLTVV.